Described below is a single TCR beta chain sequence and its context. Its target is not known. These data are taken from a study of OX40 agonist ivuxolimab in advanced cancers. On the study more broadly: Partial responses were seen in three patients, one with hepatocellular carcinoma and two with cutaneous melanoma.

After removal of 4 bases from V and 9 bases from J, the junction contained 7 bases not matched to a gene. The CDR3 has 14 residues. The germline V gene has CDR1 SGHDT and CDR2 YYEEEE. The study's findings and limits: Some nonresponders likewise displayed low normalized T-cell clonal expansion. Determination of antigen specificity was not performed for the expanded peripheral T cells.

Repertoires were generated with immunoSEQ multiplex PCR, while TCRdb's copy carries only in-frame clones and drops some. The repertoire holds about 100,000 clones, with approximately 80% as singletons. The chain employs TRBV5-6 and TRBJ1-6, with 7 bases fitting TRBD1. This receptor was obtained from an adult with an advanced solid tumor such as melanoma, head and neck, liver or kidney cancer. Sequencing was performed on CD4+ or CD8+ T cells sorted from blood, taken in a trial of the OX40 agonist ivuxolimab. CDR3 coding DNA: TGTGCCAGCAGCAGCACAGGGGTAGGTTCACCCCTCCACTTT. Translated, it gives CASSSTGVGSPLHF.